This TCR beta chain was observed in a study of T cell changes during pregnancy in multiple sclerosis. Data came from immunoSEQ multiplex PCR; TCRdb stores just in-frame clones and leaves some out. This repertoire shows just over 30,000 clones, around 90% found once; its top ten account for more than 9.5%. The CDR3 is 16 residues long. Germline CDR1 is MNHEY and CDR2 is SMNVEV (reference sequence). The V gene end was trimmed by 5 bases and the J gene end by 2 bases; junction bases not matched to a gene: 9. This sample comprised CD8+ T cells from peripheral blood mononuclear cells, obtained in the first trimester of pregnancy. This TCR came from a female donor with multiple sclerosis, enrolled in a pregnancy study. The chain uses TRBV27 and TRBJ2-3; TRBD1 aligns across 8 bases. The CDR3 sequence: CASSPSTGEVTDTQYF. CDR3 nucleotide sequence: TGTGCCAGCAGTCCATCGACAGGGGAGGTCACAGATACGCAGTATTTT.